The T cell receptor beta chain described here comes from a study of T cell responses to AZD1222 COVID-19 vaccine. General study findings and limits: Repertoire sampling happened only post peak T cell response.

The protocol was immunoSEQ multiplex PCR, while the TCRdb copy is restricted to in-frame clones and leaves out a portion. The profile shows more than 90,000 clones, approximately 90% of them singletons. V was pared by 7 bases and J by 6 bases, with 12 bases of the junction left unmatched. This CDR3 contains 15 residues. CDR1 is MDHEN, CDR2 SYDVKM, per germline. On this clone itself: The antigen remains unidentified.

The J gene is TRBJ2-4, the V gene TRBV28, with 7 bases aligning to TRBD2. This sequence was found in an adult who received the AZD1222 COVID-19 vaccine. Source: peripheral blood, taken 28 days after the second AZD1222 dose. The CDR3 loop is CASIQGGAEANIQYF. CDR3 coding DNA: TGTGCCAGCATTCAGGGAGGGGCGGAGGCAAACATTCAGTACTTC.